The present T cell receptor (beta chain) was sequenced within a study of breast tumors, draining lymph nodes, adjacent tissues. Deletions cut 4 bases from V and 5 bases from J, with 15 bases between. The V gene's germline CDR1 is SGHRS and CDR2 YFSETQ. This CDR3 has 14 amino acids. Each CDR3 protein is one row after TCRdb ran MiXCR on the multiplex PCR reads. The sample lists approximately 150,000 distinct CDR3 sequences; about 30% were seen once. A note on this clonotype: The antigen remains unidentified.

Study-wide results and caveats: Most tumor T cells seemingly derive from lymph node, then expand in tumor. Tumor repertoires ranked between lymph nodes and nontumor tissue in diversity, with V and J gene preferences. Data only fit, rather than demonstrated, lymph node origin of most tumor T cells.

Samples came from axillary lymph nodes draining the breast cancer. This receptor was taken from a female donor with breast cancer. Some clones in this sample may be carry-over from other donors' samples. Sequencing used axillary lymph node tissue. The chain employs TRBV5-1 and TRBJ1-1; D remains ambiguous. In DNA form, the CDR3 reads TGCGCCAGCAGCAGGGAATGGGGTGAGACTGAAGCTTTCTTT. This sequence encodes CASSREWGETEAFF.